The entry below describes one T cell receptor beta chain. The sample originates from a study of blood T cell repertoires in COVID-19. The CDR3 covers 17 residues. The V and J ends lost 3 bases and 3 bases, in that order; junction bases with no gene match: 6. Germline V lookup: CDR1 LGHNA, CDR2 YNFKEQ. This table comes from immunoSEQ multiplex PCR, and its TCRdb copy is limited to in-frame clones, with some not included. The sample gives 50,000 to 70,000 clones, around 84% of which show up once; around 7.7% is in the top ten. The chain carries TRBV4-2 and TRBJ2-3; 13 nucleotides match TRBD2. The TCR was taken from a human donor with active COVID-19. The donor label of this sample is uncertain. The sequenced sample consisted of peripheral blood. The CDR3 DNA follows: TGTGCCAGCAGCCATTCTCCGGGACTAGCGGGAACAGATACGCAGTATTTT. Amino acids: CASSHSPGLAGTDTQYF.